This TCR beta chain came from a study of shared clonotypes between healthy human individuals. The V end lost 4 bases, the J end lost 3 bases, and 12 bases lay between the germline ends. Germline loops: CDR1 SGHNT, CDR2 YENEEA. The CDR3 extends over 14 amino acids. Some clones are missing from TCRdb's copy, which holds only in-frame ones; the method was immunoSEQ multiplex PCR. The sample holds about 710,000 clones, roughly 72% seen once. This clonotype was obtained from a woman aged 25-40 years in good health. The sequencing input was memory CD4+ T cells sorted from blood. The subset denotes: CD45RA-negative fraction. The chain couples TRBV11-3 to TRBJ1-1; D not resolved. The CDR3 sequence: CASSYPSGDTEAFF. Written as DNA, the CDR3 is TGTGCCAGCAGCTACCCGTCGGGAGACACTGAAGCTTTCTTT.